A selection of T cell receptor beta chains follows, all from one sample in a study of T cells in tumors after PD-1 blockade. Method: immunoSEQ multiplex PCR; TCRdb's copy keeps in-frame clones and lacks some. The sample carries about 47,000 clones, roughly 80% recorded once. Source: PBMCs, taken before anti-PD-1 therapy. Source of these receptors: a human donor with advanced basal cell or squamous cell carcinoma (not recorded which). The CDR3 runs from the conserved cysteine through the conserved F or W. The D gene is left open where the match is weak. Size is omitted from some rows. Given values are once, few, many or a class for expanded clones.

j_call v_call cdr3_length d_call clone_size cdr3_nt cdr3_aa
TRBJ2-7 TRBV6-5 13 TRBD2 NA TGTGCCAGCCAGCGGGGGGGCCGCTACGAGCAGTACTTC CASQRGGRYEQYF
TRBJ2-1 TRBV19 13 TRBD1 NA TGTGCCAGTAGTCTAACAGGGGGCGTTGAGCAGTTCTTC CASSLTGGVEQFF
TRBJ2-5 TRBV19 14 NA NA TGTGCCAGTAGTATAGGCGATTTGGGGGAGACCCAGTACTTC CASSIGDLGETQYF
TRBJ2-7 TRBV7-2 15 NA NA TGTGCCAGCAGCTTAGGCCCGGGGGCGCAATACGAGCAGTACTTC CASSLGPGAQYEQYF
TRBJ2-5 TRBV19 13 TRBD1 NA TGTGCCAGTAGTCAGGGGGCGCGGGAGACCCAGTACTTC CASSQGARETQYF
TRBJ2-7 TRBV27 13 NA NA TGTGCCAGCAGGGGAGAGGGTCCCGGCGAGCAGTACTTC CASRGEGPGEQYF
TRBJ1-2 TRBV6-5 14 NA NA TGTGCCAGCAGTTACACACATGCTAACTATGGCTACACCTTC CASSYTHANYGYTF
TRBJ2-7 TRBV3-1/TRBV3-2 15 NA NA TGTGCCAGCAGCCAAGATGTATCAAGCTCCTACGAGCAGTACTTC CASSQDVSSSYEQYF
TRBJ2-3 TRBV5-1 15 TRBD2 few TGCGCCAGCAGCGGTAGCGGGGGGGCCACAGATACGCAGTATTTT CASSGSGGATDTQYF
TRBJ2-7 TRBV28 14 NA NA TGTGCCAGCAGTTTACCGCGGGGATCCTACGAGCAGTACTTC CASSLPRGSYEQYF
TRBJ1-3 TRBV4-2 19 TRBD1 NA TGTGCCAGCAGCCAAGTGGGACAGGGCTCCATTATCTCTGGAAACACCATATATTTT CASSQVGQGSIISGNTIYF
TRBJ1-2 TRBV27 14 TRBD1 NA TGTGCCAGCAGTTTTAGGGGAAGACAGGGAGGCTACACCTTC CASSFRGRQGGYTF
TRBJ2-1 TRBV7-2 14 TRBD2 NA TGTGCCAGCAGCTTGGGACTAGCCCACAATGAGCAGTTCTTC CASSLGLAHNEQFF
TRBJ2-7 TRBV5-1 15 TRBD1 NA TGCGCCAGCAGCATTGGGAGACAGGGGTCGACCGAGCAGTACTTC CASSIGRQGSTEQYF
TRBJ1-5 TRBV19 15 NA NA TGTGCCAGTACCAGAGAGAAACAGGGATCACAGCCCCAGCATTTT CASTREKQGSQPQHF
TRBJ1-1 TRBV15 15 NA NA TGTGCCACCAGCACCCAAGGGAATTTGGGCACTGAAGCTTTCTTT CATSTQGNLGTEAFF
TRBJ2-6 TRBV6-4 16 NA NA TGTGCCAGCAGTGACTCTCCAGGCCGAGGGGCCAACGTCCTGACGTTC CASSDSPGRGANVLTF
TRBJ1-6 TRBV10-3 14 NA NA TGTGCCATCAGTGGGTCGAAGCTGAATTCACCCCTCCACTTT CAISGSKLNSPLHF
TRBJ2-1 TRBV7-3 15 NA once TGTGCCAGCAGCCCTCGGGGGCGCGAGGAGGATGAGCAGTTCTTC CASSPRGREEDEQFF
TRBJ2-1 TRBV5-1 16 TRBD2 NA TGCGCCAGCACAGAACTCGGGACTAGCGAGTACAATGAGCAGTTCTTC CASTELGTSEYNEQFF
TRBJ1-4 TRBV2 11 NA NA TGTGCCAGCAGTGAGGTCGGGGAACTGTTTTTT CASSEVGELFF
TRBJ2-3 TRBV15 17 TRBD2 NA TGTGCCACCAGCAGGGGACTAGCGGGAACGTCTGCAGATACGCAGTATTTT CATSRGLAGTSADTQYF
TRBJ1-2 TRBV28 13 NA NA TGTGCCAGCAGTTTTGTCGGGACGGATGGCTACACCTTC CASSFVGTDGYTF
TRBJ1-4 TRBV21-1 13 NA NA TGTGCCAGCACGGGGGCGCTGAGGGAAAAACTGTTTTTT CASTGALREKLFF
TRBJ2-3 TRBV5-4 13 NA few TGTGCCAGCAGCGATACAGGGATAGATACGCAGTATTTT CASSDTGIDTQYF
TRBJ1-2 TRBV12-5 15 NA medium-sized TGTGCTAGTGACACCGACAGTTCCACGCCATATGGCTACACCTTC CASDTDSSTPYGYTF